This T cell receptor beta chain was profiled in a study of blood T cell repertoires in COVID-19. For the study at large: There were acute and convalescent COVID-19 samples, and they came from the United States, Italy and Spain. The analysed material was cDNA or gDNA that came from T cells, B-cell-depleted T cells, or PBMCs.

Germline V CDR1 and CDR2: SGHDT, YYEEEE. After removal of 3 bases from V and 2 bases from J, the junction contained 9 bases not matched to a gene. The CDR3 spans 19 residues. In the source study's methods: For nucleated cells, counts were estimated from reference gene primer amplification. The protocol was immunoSEQ multiplex PCR, while the TCRdb copy is restricted to in-frame clones and leaves out a portion. The DNA gave D and trimming, while V, J and clone size come from that table. The sample consists of 150,000 to 170,000 clones, nearly 80% of them appearing once. This clonotype was obtained from an elderly man with acute or convalescent COVID-19. Material for sequencing was peripheral blood. The chain combines TRBV5-6 with TRBJ2-3; TRBD2 matches 16 bases. The CDR3, as DNA: TGTGCCAGCAGCTCCGTCCCGGGACTAGCGGGGGGGCCCACAGATACGCAGTATTTT. Its translation: CASSSVPGLAGGPTDTQYF.